Given below is one T cell receptor beta chain in context. This entry is derived from a study of T cells in Graves' hyperthyroidism and ophthalmopathy. RNA transcripts yielded amplified TCR beta CDR3 regions. Carried out on the TCR CDR3, a first-round RT-PCR used the HTBI primer set. TCRdb passed the multiplex PCR reads through MiXCR, listing each CDR3 protein once. Here the sample spans 530,000 or so distinct CDR3 sequences, 46% being singletons. V was shortened by 3 bases and J by 11 bases, with 14 bases between the two germline ends. The CDR3 loop spans 13 amino acids. Germline V gene data show CDR1 as SEHNR and CDR2 as FQNEAQ (reference sequence).

The receptor was derived from a woman younger than 30 with Graves' hyperthyroidism. What was sequenced was peripheral blood or thyroid tissue (not recorded which). This sequence joins TRBV7-9 and TRBJ1-5; a weak D match, TRBD1 (6 bases). The DNA for the CDR3 is TGTGCCAGCAGCTTCGGACAGCAAGAGACCCAGCATTTT. Translation gives CASSFGQQETQHF.